This entry features one T cell receptor beta chain sequence. The study counted Cohort 3 donors as recovered given two negative PCRs, clearance, or symptom resolution. The data belong to a study of blood T cell repertoires in COVID-19. TCRdb keeps only in-frame clones here, not all; method: immunoSEQ multiplex PCR. The sample lists 190,000 or so clones, around 84% seen once, with around 19% in the top ten. Sequenced: PBMCs or T cells enriched from blood (not recorded which). The sequence came from a man in his forties who had recovered from COVID-19.

CDR3 sequence reads: CASTRQGAREQYF. Written as DNA, the CDR3 is TGTGCCAGCACTCGACAGGGGGCGCGCGAGCAGTACTTC. The chain carries TRBV28 and TRBJ2-7, with 10 bases identical to TRBD1. Germline V gene lookup returns CDR1 MDHEN and CDR2 SYDVKM. The CDR3 is made up of 13 amino acids. Trimming cost V 7 bases and J 6 bases; bases outside gene matches: 6.